The rows below give T cell receptor beta chains drawn from one sample of a study of Ad26.COV2.S vaccination and SARS-CoV-2 variants. Repertoires were generated with immunoSEQ multiplex PCR, while TCRdb's copy carries only in-frame clones and drops some. This table holds approximately 360,000 clones, 83% found once. Sequenced material: peripheral blood, taken in a trial of Ad26.COV2.S vaccine versus placebo. The receptors shown here come from a person between 18 and 65 years old who received the Ad26.COV2.S COVID-19 vaccine or a placebo. The CDR3 runs from the conserved cysteine through the conserved F or W. The D gene is left open where the match is weak. Clone size is stated in some rows and not others, as once, few, many or a class when expanded.

cdr3_nt cdr3_aa cdr3_length v_call clone_size j_call d_call
TGTGCCAGCAGCTTGGGGCGGCAGATCCCTACCTTC CASSLGRQIPTF 12 TRBV5-4 once TRBJ1-2 NA
TGTGCCACCAGCATACTCAGCGGGAGCTACGAGCAGTACTTC CATSILSGSYEQYF 14 TRBV15 NA TRBJ2-7 TRBD2
TGTGCCAGCAGCCCTAGCGGGCTACCCTACGAGCAGTACTTC CASSPSGLPYEQYF 14 TRBV5-5 NA TRBJ2-7 TRBD2
TGTGCCAGTAACCAACAGGGAGACGCTGAAGCTTTCTTT CASNQQGDAEAFF 13 TRBV19 few TRBJ1-1 NA
TGCGCCAGCAGCTCCTCAACTTCCTACAATGAGCAGTTCTTC CASSSSTSYNEQFF 14 TRBV5-1 NA TRBJ2-1 NA
TGTGCCAGCAGAAACAATGAGCAGTTCTTC CASRNNEQFF 10 TRBV12-3/TRBV12-4 NA TRBJ2-1 NA
TGTGCCACGCAAACGTACGGGAGAACAGATACGCAGTATTTT CATQTYGRTDTQYF 14 TRBV25-1 NA TRBJ2-3 NA
TGTGCCAGCAGTTTTTCCGATACGCAGTATTTT CASSFSDTQYF 11 TRBV12-3/TRBV12-4 NA TRBJ2-3 NA
TGTGCCAGCAGTGAATGGAACACAGACACTGAAGCTTTCTTT CASSEWNTDTEAFF 14 TRBV2 few TRBJ1-1 NA
TGTGCCAGTAGGCCGAGACAGGAGAACTATGGCTACACCTTC CASRPRQENYGYTF 14 TRBV19 NA TRBJ1-2 NA